What follows is one TCR beta chain and its context. What it recognizes is unknown. This entry comes from a study of CD4 T cells in relation to SARS-CoV-2 and coronaviruses. Study-wide context: TCR beta CDR3s were sequenced after approximately 9-day antigen culture of PBMCs. Study-level findings and limits: In roughly 65% of donors, memory CD4+ clonotypes crossrecognized SARS-CoV-2 and at least one common cold coronavirus spike.

Data came from immunoSEQ multiplex PCR; TCRdb stores just in-frame clones and leaves some out. Here the sample spans 20,000 to 25,000 clones, about two thirds being singletons. Trimming stripped 6 bases from V and 1 base from J, with 12 bases between. This CDR3 comprises 14 residues. From germline, CDR1 is MGHRA and CDR2 YSYEKL. Unexposed donor CD4+ T cells date from about 2011-2018, before the COVID-19 pandemic. Isolation of CD4+ T cells took place after about 9 days in culture. Unexposed-donor CD4+ T cells were probed with SARS-CoV-2 S/N and four cold-coronavirus spikes, cells permitting. This clonotype was obtained from a human donor in good health. Sequencing was performed on CD4+ T cells from PBMCs, cultured in vitro. The J gene is TRBJ2-5, the V gene TRBV4-1; D is possibly TRBD1 (5 bases). The CDR3 protein is CASSNRQLQETQYF. DNA for the CDR3: TGCGCCAGCAGTAACCGACAGCTCCAAGAGACCCAGTACTTC.